The sequence of this T cell receptor beta chain was determined in a study of cytomegalovirus exposure and HLA in healthy donors (dated by TCRdb to 2016 to 2017). Study-wide context: An earlier analysis of approximately 550 of the donors reported approximately 300 Gb of sequence data and some 120 million unique TCR beta sequences from some 180 million T cells. All discovery cohort repertoires had been generated using a single sequencing platform. The aim of the study was to test whether cataloging public T cell receptors could identify signatures of past pathogen exposure. To decide whether each TCR beta V gene segment behaved as functional or pseudogenic, an earlier analysis of over 500 of the donors relied on high-throughput TCR beta sequencing. In a later genetic analysis, genome-wide SNP genotypes for 398 of the 666 donors were used, and that subset was treated as a discovery cohort. Of the approximately 400 genotyped donors, 80% to 90% were placed in the genetic ancestry cluster associated with self-reported Caucasian donors. The study used immunosequencing to profile the T cell repertoires of approximately 640 subjects and linked those repertoires to cytomegalovirus serostatus. On average, approximately 250,000 unique TCR beta nucleotide sequences were sequenced per donor among roughly 430 genotyped donors of the cohort, with around 19% of those sequences being non-productive. Typing coverage varied by locus: roughly 629-630 donors for A, B, C, DRB1 and DQB1; roughly 510 for DQA1; about 590 for DPA1; under 490 for DPB1. About 280 gigabases of sequencing data and 91 million or so unique TCR sequences made up an early release that covered about 640 HLA-typed donors. Donor age, sex, ethnicity and CMV serostatus were compiled alongside the repertoire data. The study combined high-throughput TCR immunosequencing, statistical association of individual TCRs with disease status, and machine learning to predict cytomegalovirus infection status. Along with the approximately 650-subject first cohort, a separate validation cohort of over a hundred different subjects was used. HLA typing included class I and class II loci at four-digit resolution. A later analysis re-examined previously published TCR beta repertoires from 500 to 700 donors and added high-resolution HLA genotyping to investigate patterns of TCR occurrence. Rather than using new phenotypic data, the later analysis identified candidate immune exposures from TCR beta sequences and from how often those sequences occurred across donors. Because of strong linkage in the cohort, roughly five DR-DQ haplotypes were treated as single units for association and clustering.

The cohort consisted of 600 to 750 healthy bone marrow donors. All cohort members were sampled while nominally healthy, although unrecorded immune exposures were likely present. The donor was CMV seropositive and belonged to the group of over 250 seropositive cohort members. Every donor gave a peripheral blood sample, and the peripheral blood mononuclear cells from that sample were used for TCR beta sequencing. Genomic DNA extraction from the blood cell samples was performed with the Qiagen DNeasy Blood Extraction Kit. Overall study outcomes, separate from this receptor: In a later analysis, HLA-associated TCR beta chains showed more clonal expansion and lower generation probabilities than non-associated chains that were equally common. A group of highly shared sequence variants was considered likely to be a technical artifact of the sequencing pipeline. According to a later genetic analysis, donors in an Asian-associated ancestry cluster had fewer N-insertions in productive TCRs than the approximately 650-donor mean. Linkage disequilibrium might explain the correlated functional status among segregating V segments, but an unknown experimental factor could not be excluded. A total of 150 or so TCR beta chains were listed by the study as associated with cytomegalovirus. Immune exposure information for the cohort was limited to CMV serostatus. When HLA alleles, especially DR and DQ, strongly co-occurred, TCR associations were difficult to assign to individual alleles. The earlier analysis of 450 to 700 of the donors excluded fewer than 20 rarely observed V segments, including chromosome 9 orphons, because counts were too low. Broadly in line with IMGT annotations, most TCR beta V segments showed up in productive rearrangements about 90% or about 30% of the time in an earlier analysis of 587 of the donors. The authors suggested that the approach could potentially be generalized to other disease states and immunological phenotypes. A later genetic analysis associated a missense DCLRE1C variant with V-gene and J-gene trimming of TCR beta chains, and an independent cohort replicated the association. In a later analysis, several top co-occurrence clusters were reported to appear linked to parvovirus B19, influenza, CMV and Epstein-Barr virus. According to a later analysis, TCR association rates differed among HLA loci, with DRB1 alleles showing the most associated TCRs and HLA-C alleles showing the fewest. Most CMV-associated TCR beta chains appeared to be HLA-restricted in a later analysis, and the HLA associations seemed to be driven largely by CMV exposure. Most TCR sequences were seen in very few donors, while some public TCRs were found in many individuals. A few of the identified cytomegalovirus-associated TCR beta chains were confirmed in vitro to be specific for cytomegalovirus antigens. In a later analysis, around 17,000 TCR beta sequences were associated with specific HLA alleles at a false discovery rate of 0.05. Cytomegalovirus status was reported to be diagnosed by the classifier with high specificity and sensitivity in both the original and validation cohorts. The cohort was sequenced for TCR beta chains only, and without alpha or paired-chain data the features that could be detected were limited. The 87-base-pair reads could not distinguish some IMGT-functional V segments, including TRBV6-2 and TRBV6-3, so those segments were excluded. Because HLA typing was unavailable for some donors at each locus, only the typed subset was used in association tests. A further reported finding was that TCR beta sequences accurately predicted the HLA-A and HLA-B alleles for most subjects in the first cohort. Sequencing depth was assumed to be roughly uniform across donors in the presence/absence analyses, though that assumption may not hold.

CDR1 is given as SGHAT and CDR2 as FQNNGV, both from the germline V gene. Cut back by 4 bases and 6 bases, the V and J ends lie 13 bases apart. The CDR3, cysteine through phenylalanine, is 14 amino acids long. The entry retains the CDR3 DNA only, 42 bases that are in frame from base 1. This clone is a singleton in its sample. Its antigen target is currently unknown. No much larger clone exists at a distance of one base, and base qualities are not known. Receptors were amplified or captured by the immunoSEQ multiplex PCR assay. The multiplex PCR relied on a mix of 60 forward primers for TCR Vbeta segments and 13 reverse primers for TCR Jbeta segments. A multiplex PCR assay on genomic DNA amplified the CDR3 region of rearranged TCR beta genes. The Illumina HiSeq System was used to sequence the amplified TCR beta libraries as 87-base-pair reads. As for how the authors treated the data: A later analysis counted about 76 million unique TCR beta chains across the 666 repertoires, and some 11 million of these chains were shared by at least two donors. Raw reads were error-corrected and collapsed into unique sequences by a nearest-neighbor algorithm in which closely related sequences were merged to remove PCR and sequencing errors. CDR3 sequences were aligned to IMGT reference sequences to assign V, D and J gene segments. For a sequence to be retained, a match of at least six nucleotides to both a V gene segment and a J gene segment was required. Rearrangements were classified as productive when the CDR3 lacked stop codons and remained in frame with V and J, and all other rearrangements were classified as non-productive. CDR3 was defined according to IMGT convention as the region running from the second conserved V-encoded cysteine to the conserved J-encoded phenylalanine. Sequences without an unambiguous match to a single V gene segment were excluded from the earlier analysis of approximately 600 of the donors. An earlier analysis of some 500 of the donors classified V segments as functional when productive rearrangements were above 56.7% and as segregating when the standard deviation between donors was above 5%. To diagnose cytomegalovirus status from the catalog of TCR beta chain sequences, a statistical classification framework was built. In a later analysis, TCR nucleotide sequences were compared against IMGT/GENE-DB human TR gene sequences so that V and J genes could be assigned. The TCRdist pipeline was used in a later analysis to assign CDR3 sequences and most-parsimonious VDJ recombination scenarios. In a later analysis, each TCR beta chain was defined by its CDR3 amino acid sequence together with its V-gene family, and reads lacking a unique V-gene family were excluded. A later analysis removed 450 to 600 highly shared, low-generation-probability nucleotide sequences to deal with suspected cross-contamination and a sequencing artifact. A later analysis calculated a clonal expansion index for each public chain from normalized within-repertoire ranks of inferred template counts. Generation probabilities in a later analysis came from a VDJ recombination model fitted to out-of-frame rearrangements, and those results were checked against IGoR. In a later analysis, hypergeometric tests were used to score TCR-TCR, TCR-HLA and TCR-CMV co-occurrence, with a repertoire-size bias correction applied to TCR pairs. A later analysis estimated false discovery rates by permuting HLA or CMV assignments 20 times. In a later analysis, co-occurring TCRs were grouped using DBSCAN, and TCRdist sequence similarity was added for clustering within HLA-allele-positive subsets. Repertoires with fewer than 30,000 or more than 120,000 public chains, plus five repertoires with anomalous nucleotide sharing, were excluded from co-occurrence clustering. Held by TCRdb, this immuneACCESS table contains in-frame sequences only and omits some clones. Under half of the omission traces to an unresolved V gene where checked; the cause of the rest is unknown. D and trimming were read from the DNA, whereas the V and J calls and clone size are those reported in that table. The sample profile shows under 150,000 clones; more than 80% of them were found once. Under 6% of the sample is held by the ten biggest clonotypes.

The clonotype was recovered from a woman aged 40 to 50 in good health and CMV-seropositive. In this chain, TRBV11-2 is recombined with TRBJ2-1; too little of a D gene remains to name it. Sequencing was done on a sample of PBMCs. The base sequence is TGTGCCAGCAGCTCCCCGTTGGGCAGCAATGAGCAGTTCTTC. Its coded protein is CASSSPLGSNEQFF.